These 12 T cell receptor beta chains share one sample of origin, sequenced in a study of OX40 agonist ivuxolimab in advanced cancers. The repertoire was sequenced with immunoSEQ multiplex PCR; TCRdb's copy has only in-frame clones and lacks some. The table lists tens of thousands of clones, around 84% of them singletons. Specimen: CD4+ or CD8+ T cells sorted from blood, collected in a trial of the OX40 agonist ivuxolimab. The origin of the receptors is an adult with an advanced solid tumor such as melanoma, head and neck, liver or kidney cancer.

This clone was detected only a few times. The chain carries TRBV7-2 and TRBJ2-7; 7 bases agree with TRBD2. Germline V gene data show CDR1 as SGHTA and CDR2 as FQGNSA. This CDR3 region has 13 residues. Trimming at V came to 8 bases and at J to 7 bases, leaving 11 bases not matched to a gene. Written as DNA, the CDR3 is TGTGCCAGCGGCCTAGCGGTCTCGCAAGAGCAGTACTTC. It is translated as CASGLAVSQEQYF.

This chain uses TRBV15 with TRBJ1-6; tentatively, D is TRBD1 (6 bases). Trimming stripped 4 bases from V and 3 bases from J, with 7 bases between. Germline V gene sequence: CDR1 LNHNV, CDR2 YYDKDF (reference sequence). The CDR3 is made up of 14 amino acids. CDR3 in amino acids: CATSKGDYNSPLHF. The CDR3 nucleotides are TGTGCCACCAGCAAGGGGGACTATAATTCACCCCTCCACTTT.

CDR3 region: CATRQGGQPQHF. The DNA of the CDR3 is TGTGCCACGAGACAGGGGGGTCAGCCCCAGCATTTT. The chain combines TRBV28 with TRBJ1-5; TRBD1 matches at 9 bases. The V gene's germline CDR1 is MDHEN and CDR2 SYDVKM. CDR3 length: 12 residues. After removal of 10 bases from V and 6 bases from J, the junction contained 4 bases not matched to a gene.

J is TRBJ2-3 and V is TRBV7-2; a weak D match, TRBD2 (5 bases). V lost 5 bases and J 2 bases, leaving 11 bases between the germline ends. This CDR3 has 14 residues. The germline CDR1 and CDR2 sequences are SGHTA and FQGNSA. The CDR3 sequence is CASSPRETTDTQYF. CDR3 sequence (DNA): TGTGCCAGCAGCCCTAGGGAGACCACAGATACGCAGTATTTT. The full variable domain, completed using reference TRBV7-2 and TRBJ2-3, is GAGVSQSPSNKVTEKGKDVELRCDPISGHTALYWYRQSLGQGLEFLIYFQGNSAPDKSGLPSDRFSAERTGGSVSTLTIQRTQQEDSAVYLCASSPRETTDTQYFGPGTRLTVL.

The chain combines TRBV6-5 with TRBJ1-4; D perhaps matches TRBD1 (6 bases). The germline gives CDR1 MNHEY, CDR2 SVGAGI. Trimming shortened V by 7 bases and J by 5 bases, and 14 bases separated the two germline ends. This CDR3 has 14 amino acids. The CDR3, as DNA: TGTGCCAGCAATCGGGGGGGCAGGAATGAAAAACTGTTTTTT. Protein sequence: CASNRGGRNEKLFF.

This chain links TRBV5-1 with TRBJ2-5; perhaps TRBD2 as D (6 bases). Germline V gives CDR1 SGHRS, CDR2 YFSETQ. V was clipped by 0 bases and J by 0 bases, with 12 bases between them. The CDR3 is made up of 16 amino acids. In nucleotides, the CDR3 is TGCGCCAGCAGCTTGGGGTGGGGGGAAGACCAAGAGACCCAGTACTTC. Protein: CASSLGWGEDQETQYF.

The chain combines TRBV29-1 with TRBJ1-2; TRBD1 aligns across 9 bases. Germline CDR1 and CDR2: SQVTM and ANQGSEA. V lost 4 bases and J lost 6; bases outside the gene matches: 6. The CDR3 covers 13 residues. The CDR3 DNA sequence: TGCAGCGTTGGAAGGACAGGGGAACATGGCTACACCTTC. It translates to CSVGRTGEHGYTF.

The chain joins TRBV16 to TRBJ2-5; D may correspond to TRBD1 or TRBD2 (5 bases each). This CDR3 spans 15 amino acids. V was cut by 6 bases and J by 4 bases, with 18 bases left in between. Germline assignment: CDR1 KGHSY and CDR2 FQNENV. CDR3 loop: CASSPGTVLGETQYF. The CDR3 nucleotides are TGTGCCAGCAGTCCCGGGACCGTATTAGGAGAGACCCAGTACTTC.

The chain couples TRBV7-2 to TRBJ1-2; D ambiguous. Trimming left V 6 bases short and J 8 bases short, with 10 bases between. Germline V lookup: CDR1 SGHTA, CDR2 FQGNSA. CDR3 length equals 11 residues. Written as DNA, the CDR3 is TGTGCCAGCAGGCAGGAGTGGGGCTACACCTTC. It codes for CASRQEWGYTF.

This clone was seen a handful of times. The V call is TRBV2, the J call TRBJ1-2, with 8 nucleotides matching TRBD1. CDR1 is SNHLY, CDR2 FYNNEI, per germline. This CDR3 comprises 14 residues. V shed 4 bases, J shed 7 bases, and the junction held 8 bases outside the gene matches. CDR3 protein: CASSVDRGWGGYTF. The CDR3 region has the DNA TGTGCCAGCAGTGTTGACAGGGGATGGGGTGGCTACACCTTC.

The genes are TRBV15 and TRBJ2-1, with TRBD1 matching 7 bases. Looked up from germline, CDR1 is LNHNV and CDR2 is YYDKDF (reference sequence). The length of the CDR3 is 16 residues. Trimming at V came to 3 bases and at J to 0 bases, leaving 5 bases not matched to a gene. CDR3 loop: CATSRIRDSSYNEQFF. In DNA form, the CDR3 reads TGTGCCACCAGCAGGATACGGGACAGCTCCTACAATGAGCAGTTCTTC.

V usage is TRBV9 and J usage is TRBJ1-1; D uncertain. The CDR3 consists of 13 residues. The germline V gene has CDR1 SGDLS and CDR2 YYNGEE. The ends were cut back, 3 bases at V and 0 bases at J, with 6 bases in the middle. The CDR3 coding sequence is TGTGCCAGCAGCGGAAAGGTGAACACTGAAGCTTTCTTT. Its protein is CASSGKVNTEAFF.